This is a list of T cell receptor beta chains from one sample in a study of CD8 T cells in ankylosing spondylitis. One entry per CDR3 protein, called by TCRdb with MiXCR from the 5' RACE reads. This table holds 300,000 to 400,000 distinct CDR3 sequences, 20% to 25% found once. Sequencing was performed on blood, either unsorted or a sorted T cell fraction (not recorded which). The receptor set was obtained from a male donor with ankylosing spondylitis. Both conserved end residues are part of each CDR3. D genes are given only for firm matches. Where a row states a size, it is once, few, many or the class of an expanded clone; other rows omit it.

D gene: -
J gene: TRBJ2-5
CDR3 length: 13
clone size: -
V gene: TRBV24-1
CDR3 protein: CATSDSYSATQYF
CDR3 DNA: TGTGCCACCAGTGATTCATATTCTGCGACCCAGTACTTC

D gene: -
J gene: TRBJ1-4
CDR3 length: 14
clone size: -
V gene: TRBV4-1
CDR3 protein: CASSLMSTNEKLFF
CDR3 DNA: TGCGCCAGCAGCCTGATGAGTACTAATGAAAAACTGTTTTTT

D gene: -
J gene: TRBJ1-5
CDR3 length: 14
clone size: few
V gene: TRBV27
CDR3 protein: CASSLSTGGQPQHF
CDR3 DNA: TGTGCCAGCAGTTTATCTACGGGGGGTCAGCCCCAGCATTTT

D gene: -
J gene: TRBJ2-1
CDR3 length: 10
clone size: -
V gene: TRBV20-1
CDR3 protein: CSATDGEQFF
CDR3 DNA: TGCAGTGCCACGGACGGTGAGCAGTTCTTC

D gene: TRBD1
J gene: TRBJ1-1
CDR3 length: 14
clone size: few
V gene: TRBV12-3/TRBV12-4
CDR3 protein: CACTYWGQAGEAFF
CDR3 DNA: TGTGCCTGCACTTACTGGGGACAGGCGGGTGAAGCTTTCTTT

D gene: TRBD1
J gene: TRBJ1-2
CDR3 length: 14
clone size: -
V gene: TRBV10-3
CDR3 protein: CAISVGDRAYGYTF
CDR3 DNA: TGTGCCATCAGTGTGGGGGACAGGGCATATGGCTACACCTTC

D gene: -
J gene: TRBJ1-2
CDR3 length: 14
clone size: few
V gene: TRBV7-2
CDR3 protein: CASSLGWGRFGYTF
CDR3 DNA: TGTGCCAGCAGCCTGGGGTGGGGGAGGTTTGGCTACACCTTC

D gene: TRBD2
J gene: TRBJ2-7
CDR3 length: 12
clone size: -
V gene: TRBV20-1
CDR3 protein: CSAYGTTYEQYF
CDR3 DNA: TGCAGTGCTTATGGGACTACCTACGAGCAGTACTTC

D gene: TRBD1
J gene: TRBJ2-3
CDR3 length: 15
clone size: many
V gene: TRBV7-6
CDR3 protein: CASSLRGGGTDTQYF
CDR3 DNA: TGTGCCAGCAGCTTAAGAGGGGGCGGCACAGATACGCAGTATTTT

D gene: -
J gene: TRBJ2-2
CDR3 length: 17
clone size: few
V gene: TRBV9
CDR3 protein: CASSLQRQSVFAGELFF
CDR3 DNA: TGTGCCAGCAGCCTACAAAGACAGAGTGTCTTTGCCGGGGAGCTGTTTTTT

D gene: TRBD1
J gene: TRBJ1-6
CDR3 length: 15
clone size: few
V gene: TRBV11-2
CDR3 protein: CASSLGPTGKEPLHF
CDR3 DNA: TGTGCCAGCAGCTTAGGTCCGACAGGGAAAGAACCCCTCCACTTT

D gene: TRBD2
J gene: TRBJ2-1
CDR3 length: 16
clone size: -
V gene: TRBV12-3/TRBV12-4
CDR3 protein: CASSPFSGRSGNEQFF
CDR3 DNA: TGTGCCAGCAGTCCCTTCTCCGGGAGGTCGGGGAATGAGCAGTTCTTC

D gene: TRBD1
J gene: TRBJ2-7
CDR3 length: 16
clone size: few
V gene: TRBV4-1
CDR3 protein: CASSQDWDRSSYEQYF
CDR3 DNA: TGCGCCAGCAGCCAAGATTGGGACAGAAGCTCCTACGAGCAGTACTTC

D gene: -
J gene: TRBJ2-1
CDR3 length: 16
clone size: -
V gene: TRBV10-1
CDR3 protein: CASSESYSRPYNEQFF
CDR3 DNA: TGCGCCAGCAGTGAGTCGTATAGTCGCCCCTACAATGAGCAGTTCTTC

D gene: TRBD2
J gene: TRBJ2-7
CDR3 length: 16
clone size: -
V gene: TRBV28
CDR3 protein: CASSPQGSGSSYEQYF
CDR3 DNA: TGTGCCAGCAGTCCCCAGGGTAGCGGGAGCTCCTACGAGCAGTACTTC

D gene: TRBD1
J gene: TRBJ2-5
CDR3 length: 13
clone size: many
V gene: TRBV29-1
CDR3 protein: CSVSGQGKETQYF
CDR3 DNA: TGCAGCGTGTCGGGACAGGGGAAGGAGACCCAGTACTTC

D gene: -
J gene: TRBJ1-1
CDR3 length: 16
clone size: few
V gene: TRBV2
CDR3 protein: CASSRSRLGRDTEAFF
CDR3 DNA: TGTGCCAGCTCCCGTTCCCGTCTAGGTCGGGACACTGAAGCTTTCTTT

D gene: -
J gene: TRBJ2-2
CDR3 length: 16
clone size: -
V gene: TRBV5-1
CDR3 protein: CASSRETAPRTGELFF
CDR3 DNA: TGCGCCAGCAGCCGCGAGACGGCCCCGCGGACCGGGGAGCTGTTTTTT

D gene: -
J gene: TRBJ1-2
CDR3 length: 10
clone size: few
V gene: TRBV20-1
CDR3 protein: CSAGINGYTF
CDR3 DNA: TGCAGTGCTGGGATAAATGGCTACACCTTC

D gene: -
J gene: TRBJ2-1
CDR3 length: 13
clone size: few
V gene: TRBV20-1
CDR3 protein: CSARGWTFNEQFF
CDR3 DNA: TGCAGTGCTAGAGGGTGGACTTTCAATGAGCAGTTCTTC

D gene: -
J gene: TRBJ2-7
CDR3 length: 11
clone size: few
V gene: TRBV6-5
CDR3 protein: CASSRLDEQYF
CDR3 DNA: TGTGCCAGCAGCCGACTCGACGAGCAGTACTTC

D gene: -
J gene: TRBJ2-7
CDR3 length: 15
clone size: -
V gene: TRBV12-3/TRBV12-4
CDR3 protein: CASSLIPTGLHEQYF
CDR3 DNA: TGTGCCAGCAGTTTAATCCCGACAGGTCTGCACGAGCAGTACTTC

D gene: TRBD1
J gene: TRBJ2-2
CDR3 length: 15
clone size: few
V gene: TRBV29-1
CDR3 protein: CSVASRGRYTGELFF
CDR3 DNA: TGCAGCGTTGCTAGTAGGGGGCGTTACACCGGGGAGCTGTTTTTT

D gene: -
J gene: TRBJ1-4
CDR3 length: 15
clone size: few
V gene: TRBV27
CDR3 protein: CASSSRLGGGEKLFF
CDR3 DNA: TGTGCCAGCAGTTCTAGGTTGGGTGGTGGTGAAAAACTGTTTTTT

D gene: -
J gene: TRBJ2-7
CDR3 length: 13
clone size: -
V gene: TRBV30
CDR3 protein: CAWSEGGVSEQYF
CDR3 DNA: TGTGCCTGGAGTGAAGGGGGAGTAAGTGAGCAGTACTTC

D gene: -
J gene: TRBJ2-3
CDR3 length: 13
clone size: -
V gene: TRBV2
CDR3 protein: CASNSRTSDTQYF
CDR3 DNA: TGTGCCAGCAATAGCCGGACCTCAGATACGCAGTATTTT

D gene: TRBD2
J gene: TRBJ2-5
CDR3 length: 15
clone size: -
V gene: TRBV3-1
CDR3 protein: CASSQDVSGSQTQYF
CDR3 DNA: TGTGCCAGCAGCCAAGATGTTAGCGGGAGCCAGACCCAGTACTTC

D gene: TRBD2
J gene: TRBJ2-5
CDR3 length: 14
clone size: few
V gene: TRBV5-1
CDR3 protein: CASSLKLAQETQYF
CDR3 DNA: TGCGCCAGCAGCTTGAAACTAGCGCAAGAGACCCAGTACTTC